The entry that follows covers one TCR beta chain sequence. Random hexamers primed reverse transcription of about 0.45 to 1 ug RNA. TCRdb ran MiXCR on the immunoSEQ multiplex PCR reads and lists one entry per CDR3 protein. The profile shows some 200,000 distinct CDR3 sequences, nearly 95% of them singletons. The data belong to a study of CD8 T cells in Susac syndrome. Trimming shortened V by 5 bases and J by 1 base, and 12 bases separated the two germline ends. CDR1 is SGHDT, CDR2 YYEEEE, per germline. The CDR3 consists of 14 residues. This sequence originates from a human donor with multiple sclerosis. The sample taken for sequencing was CD4+ T cells from PBMCs. The chain is built from TRBV5-6 and TRBJ2-5, with D tentatively TRBD1 (6 bases). The CDR3 nucleotides are TGTGCCAGCAGGACACAGGGCCCCCAAGAGACCCAGTACTTC. Translation: CASRTQGPQETQYF.